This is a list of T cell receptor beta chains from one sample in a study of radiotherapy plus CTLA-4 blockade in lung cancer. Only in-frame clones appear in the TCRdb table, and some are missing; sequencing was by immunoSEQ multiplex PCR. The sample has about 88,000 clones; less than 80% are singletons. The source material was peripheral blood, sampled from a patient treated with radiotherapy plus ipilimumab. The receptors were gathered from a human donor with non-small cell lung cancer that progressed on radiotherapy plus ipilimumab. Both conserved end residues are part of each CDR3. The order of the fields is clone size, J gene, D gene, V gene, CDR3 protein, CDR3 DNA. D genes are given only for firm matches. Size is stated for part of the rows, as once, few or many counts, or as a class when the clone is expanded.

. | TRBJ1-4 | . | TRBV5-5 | CASSLVAGAGANEKLFF | TGTGCCAGCAGCTTGGTGGCCGGGGCCGGGGCTAATGAAAAACTGTTTTTT
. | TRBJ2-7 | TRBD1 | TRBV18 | CASSPTGQTYEQYF | TGTGCCAGCTCACCCACGGGACAGACCTACGAGCAGTACTTC
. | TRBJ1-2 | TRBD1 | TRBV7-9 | CASSFGSGGYGYTF | TGTGCCAGCAGCTTCGGGTCAGGGGGCTATGGCTACACCTTC
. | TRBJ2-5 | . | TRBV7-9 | CASSLVGTETQYF | TGTGCCAGCAGCTTAGTAGGGACGGAGACCCAGTACTTC
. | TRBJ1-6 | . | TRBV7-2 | CASSLLTSPLHF | TGTGCCAGCAGCTTACTTACTTCACCCCTCCACTTT
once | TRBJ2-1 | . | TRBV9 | CASSIQYRNEQFF | TGTGCCAGCAGCATACAGTACCGGAATGAGCAGTTCTTC
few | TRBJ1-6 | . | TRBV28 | CASSLPLGSYNSPLHF | TGTGCCAGCAGTTTACCCCTAGGTTCCTATAATTCACCCCTCCACTTT
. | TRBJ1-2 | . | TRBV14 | CASSPGYGYTF | TGTGCCAGCAGCCCCGGCTATGGCTACACCTTC
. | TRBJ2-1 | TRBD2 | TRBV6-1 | CASRSGTSTYNEQFF | TGTGCCAGCCGGTCCGGGACTAGCACCTACAATGAGCAGTTCTTC
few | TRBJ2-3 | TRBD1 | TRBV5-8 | CASSEGQGADTQYF | TGTGCCAGCAGCGAGGGACAGGGGGCAGATACGCAGTATTTT